The 5 T cell receptor beta chains presented below share a single source sample, sequenced in a study of T-cell reconstitution after alpha-beta-depleted transplantation in children. Unique molecular identifiers were incorporated into the prepared TCRbeta library. TCRdb re-called the PCR reads through MiXCR, storing one row per CDR3 protein. The data hold some 600,000 distinct CDR3 sequences, with 13% observed a single time. Specimen: PBMCs, mostly from graft donor cells, collected 360 days after TCRalphabeta/CD19-depleted stem cell transplant. These receptors originate from a male patient aged 5 to 17 who had a stem cell transplant for acute myeloid leukemia, so the T cells may come from the graft donor.

V usage is TRBV28 and J usage is TRBJ2-7; 8 bases are shared with TRBD2. V trimming: 5 bases; J trimming: 1 base; junction bases outside the gene matches: 19. CDR1 is MDHEN and CDR2 is SYDVKM in the germline V gene. The CDR3 runs 19 residues. This chain's CDR3 is CASSDLPAGVAGLSYEQYF. The CDR3 DNA reads TGTGCCAGCAGTGATCTACCAGCTGGAGTAGCGGGACTATCCTACGAGCAGTACTTC.

The J gene is TRBJ1-5, the V gene TRBV29-1; TRBD1 aligns across 10 bases. CDR1 and CDR2 from the germline V gene are SQVTM and ANQGSEA. The V and J ends lost 6 bases and 7 bases, in that order; junction bases with no gene match: 6. This CDR3 comprises 13 residues. CDR3 in DNA: TGCAGCGTCCTGGGGGACAGGGGCCAGCCCCAGCATTTT. Translation gives CSVLGDRGQPQHF.

The CDR3 nucleotides read TGTGCCAGCAGCTTAAGTATTACAATGGGACAGGGAAAAGGAAACATTCAGTACTTC. This gives the protein CASSLSITMGQGKGNIQYF. The genes are TRBV11-1 and TRBJ2-4; 9 bases map to TRBD1. This CDR3 has 19 residues. Germline assignment: CDR1 SGHAT and CDR2 FQDESV (reference sequence). V lost 2 bases, J lost 6 bases, and 17 bases stayed unmatched.

The chain has TRBV20-1 and TRBJ2-1; D call uncertain. V was pared by 3 bases and J by 7 bases, with 10 bases between. Germline-derived CDR1 and CDR2 are DFQATT and SNEGSKA (reference sequence). CDR3 length: 12 amino acids. The CDR3 is CSASKLRNEQFF. The CDR3 coding sequence is TGCAGTGCTAGTAAGCTCCGGAATGAGCAGTTCTTC.

DNA of the CDR3: TGTGCCAGCAGTTACTCGACTAGCGGGAACTACGAGCAGTACTTC. It translates to CASSYSTSGNYEQYF. The chain combines TRBV6-2 or TRBV6-3 with TRBJ2-7; 11 positions match TRBD2. Germline CDR1 and CDR2: MNHEY and SVGEGT. With V trimmed by 0 bases and J by 3 bases, 1 base remained unmatched. The CDR3 covers 15 residues.